One and the same sample provided the 3 T cell receptor beta chains below, sequenced in a study of shared clonotypes between healthy human individuals. Using immunoSEQ multiplex PCR, the repertoire was profiled, and TCRdb retains in-frame clones only, with some absent. The sample gives over a million clones, more than 60% of which show up once; roughly 1.5% is in the top ten. Sequenced: memory CD4+ T cells sorted from blood. Subset in this sample: CD45RA-negative fraction. The origin of the receptors is a man younger than 35 in good health.

The chain is built from TRBV30 and TRBJ2-1; a possible D gene is TRBD2 (7 bases). The V gene's germline CDR1 is GTSNPN and CDR2 SVGIG (reference sequence). The V gene lost 3 bases and the J gene lost 2 bases, with 17 bases spanning the gap. The CDR3 spans 16 residues. Written as DNA, the CDR3 is TGTGCCTGGAGGACTCGACGCGGGGGCACCTACAATGAGCAGTTCTTC. It specifies CAWRTRRGGTYNEQFF.

The chain joins TRBV7-6 to TRBJ2-5; the D is unclear. Trimming cost V 2 bases and J 2 bases, with 9 bases left between them. The length of the CDR3 is 14 residues. CDR1 is SGHVS, CDR2 FNYEAQ, per germline. The CDR3 region is CASSLTGRQETQYF. The CDR3 bases are TGTGCCAGCAGCTTAACGGGCAGACAAGAGACCCAGTACTTC.

The chain employs TRBV5-6 and TRBJ2-5; 7 nucleotides match TRBD1. V dropped 1 base and J dropped 6; count of bases not matched to a gene: 9. The CDR3 is made up of 15 amino acids. Germline CDR1 is SGHDT and CDR2 is YYEEEE. CDR3 nucleotides: TGTGCCAGCAGCTTGTCGCGGGCAGGGGGAAAGACCCAGTACTTC. It is translated as CASSLSRAGGKTQYF.